This T cell receptor (beta chain) was sequenced in a study of cytomegalovirus exposure and HLA in healthy donors. Study-wide results and caveats: Upon later analysis, HLA-associated TCR beta chains proved more clonally expanded than other, equally common chains. Segments of the TCR beta V type were, in most cases, productive about 87% or about 30% of the time in an earlier analysis.

Remarks on this clone: As yet, its antigen is unknown.

Amplification used 60 Vbeta primers and 13 Jbeta primers. Libraries were prepared by immunoSEQ multiplex PCR; TCRdb keeps only in-frame clonotypes and omits some of them. The sample comprises approximately 160,000 clones, 77% of which are singletons, and roughly 7.4% rests with the top ten. Sequencing was done on a sample of PBMCs. This TCR was sampled from a male donor in good health and CMV-seropositive.

In DNA, the CDR3 is TGTGCCAGCAGCCCCCACGGGGGGTCCTACGAGCAGTACTTC. Its protein product is CASSPHGGSYEQYF. The gene calls are TRBV7-8 and TRBJ2-7; 7 nucleotides align to TRBD2. CDR1 and CDR2 from the germline V gene are SGHVS and FQNEAQ. The CDR3 contains 14 residues. After removal of 5 bases from V and 1 base from J, the junction contained 5 bases not matched to a gene.